Presented here are 30 T cell receptor beta chains from one specimen sequenced in a study of human T cells and chemical hapten exposure. One entry per CDR3 protein, called by TCRdb with MiXCR from the RACE reads. In the table there are some 180,000 distinct CDR3 sequences, 20% to 25% of which are singletons. Stated time point: patch test 1, 2 weeks after DPC sensitization. Regarding treatment: therapeutic diphenylcyclopropenone sensitization with weekly scalp DPC. The sample was whole blood, taken in connection with sensitization to the hapten diphenylcyclopropenone (DPC). Every receptor here comes from a woman in her forties or fifties with alopecia areata. Some clones in this sample may be carry-over from other donors' samples.

Written as DNA, the CDR3 is TGCGCCAGCTGTCAAGGGACAGATTTATTCGATGAGCAGTTCTTC. Amino acids: CASCQGTDLFDEQFF. The chain combines TRBV5-1 with TRBJ2-1; TRBD1 aligns across 7 bases. The CDR3 length is 15 residues. Germline CDR1 is SGHRS and CDR2 is YFSETQ. Trimming at V came to 7 bases and at J to 8 bases, leaving 15 bases not matched to a gene.

This clonotype was counted only a few times. Here the CDR3 reads CASSEDSFTDTQYF. CDR3 coding DNA: TGTGCCAGCAGCGAGGACAGCTTCACAGATACGCAGTATTTT. The chain joins TRBV2 to TRBJ2-3; the D gene is possibly TRBD1 (6 bases). Trimming took off 6 bases at V and 2 bases at J, with 12 bases between the two ends. The CDR3 contains 14 residues. CDR1 and CDR2 (germline): SNHLY, FYNNEI.

This clonotype has just a few counts. This sequence joins TRBV20-1 and TRBJ2-3; TRBD1 matches 11 bases. Trimming removed 6 bases from V and 5 bases from J; junction bases left unmatched: 7. In germline, CDR1 is DFQATT, CDR2 SNEGSKA (reference sequence). This CDR3 contains 14 residues. For the CDR3, the DNA is TGCAGTGCAGAGGACAGGGGGCAAGGAGATACGCAGTATTTT. This codes for CSAEDRGQGDTQYF.

This clonotype was seen many times. The rearrangement joins TRBV6-4 to TRBJ2-1; D is unresolved. The germline CDR1 and CDR2 sequences are MRHNA and SNTAGT. This CDR3 has 13 amino acids. V dropped 4 bases and J dropped 4 bases, with 8 bases sitting between them. The CDR3 is CASSVEAYNEQFF. CDR3 nucleotides: TGTGCCAGCAGTGTAGAAGCTTACAATGAGCAGTTCTTC.

The chain has TRBV12-3 or TRBV12-4 and TRBJ1-2, with D maybe TRBD1 (5 bases). Trimming cost V 4 bases and J 6 bases, with 18 bases left between them. This CDR3 contains 15 residues. The CDR3 bases are TGTGCCAGCAGTTCCCTTAGGGGCACGGGGGATGGCTACACCTTC. Protein product: CASSSLRGTGDGYTF.

This chain connects TRBV4-1 to TRBJ1-1, with TRBD1 identical over 10 bases. CDR1 is MGHRA and CDR2 is YSYEKL in the germline V gene. V trimming: 4 bases; J trimming: 1 base; junction bases outside the gene matches: 9. The CDR3 totals 17 residues. The CDR3 sequence: CASSPSPGQGRNTEAFF. CDR3 sequence (DNA): TGCGCCAGCAGCCCGTCTCCGGGACAGGGGCGGAACACTGAAGCTTTCTTT.

In this sample, this clonotype turned up a few times. V and J are TRBV20-1 and TRBJ2-1; D unresolved. CDR3 length: 10 amino acids. Germline CDR1 and CDR2: DFQATT and SNEGSKA (reference sequence). Trimming stripped 3 bases from V and 8 bases from J, with 5 bases between. The CDR3 loop reads CSASPDEQFF. In DNA, the CDR3 is TGCAGTGCTAGTCCGGATGAGCAGTTCTTC.

This clonotype was seen a handful of times. The rearrangement joins TRBV4-2 to TRBJ1-2; D not resolved. CDR3 length: 17 residues. Germline loops: CDR1 LGHNA, CDR2 YNFKEQ. V was cut by 0 bases and J by 0 bases, with 14 bases left in between. The CDR3 loop is CASSQDLGQEANYGYTF. CDR3 nucleotide sequence: TGTGCCAGCAGCCAAGATCTAGGTCAGGAAGCTAACTATGGCTACACCTTC.

The chain links TRBV7-9 to TRBJ1-2; TRBD1 aligns across 8 bases. V shed 2 bases, J shed 3 bases, and the junction held 11 bases outside the gene matches. Germline CDR1 SEHNR, CDR2 FQNEAQ (reference sequence). This CDR3 is 17 amino acids long. The CDR3: CASSLMGQPGQDYGYTF. CDR3 nucleotides: TGTGCCAGCAGCTTAATGGGTCAACCGGGACAGGACTATGGCTACACCTTC.

The J gene is TRBJ1-1, the V gene TRBV4-1; D is unresolved. This CDR3 region has 14 residues. V lost 5 bases, J lost 4 bases, and 14 bases lay in between. CDR1 and CDR2 (germline): MGHRA, YSYEKL. For the CDR3, the DNA is TGCGCCAGCAGCTCACCTACGCGGATCACTGAAGCTTTCTTT. This codes for CASSSPTRITEAFF.

This clonotype turned up a few times. This rearrangement joins TRBV29-1 to TRBJ2-5; D gene ambiguous. V was clipped by 6 bases and J by 5 bases, with 13 bases between them. CDR3 length: 12 residues. Germline assignment: CDR1 SQVTM and CDR2 ANQGSEA. CDR3 residues: CSVPLRLETQYF. The CDR3 DNA is TGCAGCGTCCCACTAAGGTTGGAGACCCAGTACTTC.

This clonotype has just a few counts. The chain uses TRBV20-1 and TRBJ2-3; D perhaps matches TRBD2 (5 bases). The CDR3 has 16 amino acids. Germline V lookup: CDR1 DFQATT, CDR2 SNEGSKA (reference sequence). V gave up 6 bases and J gave up 5 bases, with 24 bases separating them. CDR3 in amino acids: CSALRPTSPEGDTQYF. CDR3 in DNA: TGCAGTGCCCTACGACCCACTAGTCCAGAGGGAGATACGCAGTATTTT.

This chain joins TRBV30 and TRBJ1-3; 7 bases line up with TRBD1. CDR3 length: 15 amino acids. With 4 bases clipped from V and 0 bases from J, the junction kept 6 bases outside the gene matches. Germline CDR1 and CDR2: GTSNPN and SVGIG (reference sequence). The CDR3 here is CAWTKGTVSGNTIYF. In nucleotides, the CDR3 is TGTGCCTGGACCAAAGGGACAGTCTCTGGAAACACCATATATTTT. Variable domain in full (rest from reference TRBV30 and TRBJ1-3): SQTIHQWPATLVQPVGSPLSLECTVEGTSNPNLYWYRQAAGRGLQLLFYSVGIGQISSEVPQNLSASRPQDRQFILSSKKLLLSDSGFYLCAWTKGTVSGNTIYFGEGSWLTVV.

Only a few counts were recorded for this clonotype. This chain connects TRBV11-2 to TRBJ2-5; the D gene could be TRBD1 or TRBD2 (5 bases each). Germline V gene lookup returns CDR1 SGHAT and CDR2 FQNNGV. The CDR3 runs to 15 residues. Trimming took off 0 bases at V and 4 bases at J, with 12 bases between the two ends. The CDR3 DNA reads TGTGCCAGCAGCTTAGATCGGGACCGACTAGAGACCCAGTACTTC. Translation gives CASSLDRDRLETQYF.

The chain is built from TRBV11-3 and TRBJ1-4; D gene unclear. CDR1 and CDR2 from the germline V gene are SGHNT and YENEEA. The CDR3 is 15 amino acids. The V end lost 6 bases, the J end lost 4 bases, and 15 bases lay between the germline ends. The CDR3 loop is CASSLGGPDNEKLFF. CDR3 sequence (DNA): TGTGCCAGCAGTCTAGGAGGACCGGATAATGAAAAACTGTTTTTT. Variable domain in full (rest from reference TRBV11-3 and TRBJ1-4): EAGVVQSPRYKIIEKKQPVAFWCNPISGHNTLYWYLQNLGQGPELLIRYENEEAVDDSQLPKDRFSAERLKGVDSTLKIQPAELGDSAVYLCASSLGGPDNEKLFFGSGTQLSVL.

The chain joins TRBV3-1 to TRBJ1-2; TRBD1 matches at 12 bases. The germline CDR1 and CDR2 sequences are LGHDT and YNNKEL (reference sequence). The length of the CDR3 is 15 residues. The V and J ends lost 3 bases and 6 bases, in that order; junction bases with no gene match: 5. This CDR3 reads CASSHPGQGADGYTF. The DNA for the CDR3 is TGTGCCAGCAGCCACCCGGGACAGGGGGCAGATGGCTACACCTTC.

This clonotype was seen more than once but under ten times. This chain links TRBV5-1 with TRBJ2-1; 7 positions match TRBD1. The CDR3 is 14 amino acids. Germline V gene data show CDR1 as SGHRS and CDR2 as YFSETQ. The J segment lost 6 bases and the V segment lost 4 bases, leaving 7 bases of the junction unmatched. CDR3 in amino acids: CASSATTGVNEQFF. The CDR3, as DNA: TGCGCCAGCAGCGCTACTACAGGGGTCAATGAGCAGTTCTTC.

The chain joins TRBV20-1 to TRBJ1-1, with a tentative D call TRBD1 (5 bases). The germline gives CDR1 DFQATT, CDR2 SNEGSKA (reference sequence). This CDR3 spans 13 amino acids. V shed 2 bases and J shed 2 bases, with 9 bases lying between them. The CDR3 DNA reads as TGCAGTGCTAGATCACAGGCAAACACTGAAGCTTTCTTT. Translated: CSARSQANTEAFF.

This chain connects TRBV24-1 to TRBJ2-3, with 9 bases lining up with TRBD1. CDR1 KGHDR and CDR2 SFDVKD come from the germline V gene. V was clipped by 3 bases and J by 4 bases; unmatched bases: 7. The CDR3 has 16 residues. CDR3 sequence (DNA): TGTGCCACCAGTGATAGGGGACAGGGTTTCGCAGATACGCAGTATTTT. This gives the protein CATSDRGQGFADTQYF.

This clonotype has a handful of counts. The CDR3 coding sequence is TGCAGCGTTGAAAATCGAGGACTAGCGGTCACAGATACGCAGTATTTT. This codes for CSVENRGLAVTDTQYF. The genes are TRBV29-1 and TRBJ2-3, with TRBD2 identical over 10 bases. The CDR3 has 16 residues. Germline lookup yields CDR1 SQVTM and CDR2 ANQGSEA. The ends lost 2 bases at V and 2 bases at J; junction bases unmatched: 7.

This chain connects TRBV7-9 to TRBJ2-7; D gene uncertain. The germline gives CDR1 SEHNR, CDR2 FQNEAQ (reference sequence). This CDR3 region has 13 residues. The V gene lost 1 base and the J gene lost 5 bases, with 9 bases spanning the gap. The CDR3: CASSLVQSNEQYF. In nucleotides, the CDR3 is TGTGCCAGCAGCTTAGTCCAGTCCAACGAGCAGTACTTC.

The chain combines TRBV7-6 with TRBJ2-1; D is undetermined. This CDR3 comprises 14 residues. The V gene lost 5 bases and the J gene lost 4 bases, with 12 bases spanning the gap. CDR1 SGHVS and CDR2 FNYEAQ come from the germline V gene. The CDR3 loop reads CASSQTGRYNEQFF. The CDR3, as DNA: TGTGCCAGCAGCCAGACCGGGCGTTACAATGAGCAGTTCTTC.

In this sample, this clonotype turned up a few times. The gene calls are TRBV6-2 or TRBV6-3 and TRBJ2-1; TRBD2 might be the D (5 bases). The CDR3 totals 16 residues. CDR1 and CDR2 from the germline V gene are MNHEY and SVGEGT. V dropped 7 bases and J dropped 6 bases, with 22 bases sitting between them. The CDR3 loop reads CASTDTGRGPGNEQFF. The DNA of the CDR3 is TGTGCCAGCACCGACACGGGGAGAGGGCCAGGCAATGAGCAGTTCTTC.

This clonotype showed up just a few times. This chain joins TRBV6-5 and TRBJ2-7; D not resolved. V shed 5 bases and J shed 0 bases, with 11 bases lying between them. Germline V lookup: CDR1 MNHEY, CDR2 SVGAGI. The CDR3 length is 14 residues. CDR3 residues: CASSLTGGSYEQYF. CDR3 DNA sequence: TGTGCCAGCAGTCTAACCGGCGGCTCCTACGAGCAGTACTTC.

Only a few counts were recorded for this clonotype. V and J are TRBV14 and TRBJ2-1, with 8 positions matching TRBD1. CDR3 length: 13 amino acids. Germline V gene lookup returns CDR1 SGHDN and CDR2 FVKESK. With V trimmed by 4 bases and J by 7 bases, 3 bases remained unmatched. The CDR3 DNA reads TGTGCCAGCAGCCGTGACAGGGGTAATGAGCAGTTCTTC. It is translated as CASSRDRGNEQFF.

The chain joins TRBV20-1 to TRBJ2-2, with 8 nucleotides matching TRBD2. The germline V gene encodes CDR1 DFQATT and CDR2 SNEGSKA (reference sequence). This CDR3 region has 15 residues. The junction had 9 bases not matched to a gene; V was cut back by 3 bases and J by 6 bases. This CDR3 is CSASRPGGRSGELFF. The CDR3 DNA sequence: TGCAGTGCTAGTCGTCCCGGCGGGAGGTCCGGGGAGCTGTTTTTT.

The V call is TRBV4-2, the J call TRBJ2-1; tentative D call: TRBD2 (7 bases). Germline assignment: CDR1 LGHNA and CDR2 YNFKEQ. Trimming pared 0 bases from V and 3 bases from J, leaving 15 bases between. This CDR3 spans 17 amino acids. The CDR3 sequence is CASSQDLGGGLYNEQFF. As DNA, the CDR3 is TGTGCCAGCAGCCAAGATCTTGGGGGGGGCCTCTACAATGAGCAGTTCTTC.

The rearrangement links TRBV5-1 to TRBJ1-5; D might be TRBD1 (5 bases). Trimming removed 0 bases at V and 0 bases at J, with 7 bases between. Germline CDR1 is SGHRS and CDR2 is YFSETQ. The CDR3 sequence is 15 residues long. This CDR3 is CASSLDGASNQPQHF. In DNA form, the CDR3 reads TGCGCCAGCAGCTTGGACGGGGCTAGCAATCAGCCCCAGCATTTT. The full variable domain, its missing parts supplied by reference TRBV5-1 and TRBJ1-5, is KAGVTQTPRYLIKTRGQQVTLSCSPISGHRSVSWYQQTPGQGLQFLFEYFSETQRNKGNFPGRFSGRQFSNSRSEMNVSTLELGDSALYLCASSLDGASNQPQHFGDGTRLSIL.

The V call is TRBV6-5, the J call TRBJ2-5, with 8 nucleotides matching TRBD1. Trimming removed 7 bases from V and 4 bases from J; junction bases left unmatched: 11. Looked up from germline, CDR1 is MNHEY and CDR2 is SVGAGI. CDR3 length: 15 amino acids. The CDR3 bases are TGTGCCAGCAACACTCTTGGACAGGGCCGAGAGACCCAGTACTTC. Its protein product is CASNTLGQGRETQYF.

The chain's CDR3 is CASSPGTSARFNEQFF. In DNA, the CDR3 is TGTGCCAGCAGCCCAGGGACCAGCGCCCGGTTCAATGAGCAGTTCTTC. This chain uses TRBV3-1 with TRBJ2-1, with D perhaps being TRBD1 or TRBD2 (5 bases each). This CDR3 region has 16 residues. Trimming took 4 bases from V and 6 from J, leaving 19 bases between them. Germline V gene lookup returns CDR1 LGHDT and CDR2 YNNKEL (reference sequence).